This passage covers 11 T cell receptor beta chains from one sample sequenced in a study of T-cell memory formation after mild COVID-19. TCRdb ran MiXCR on the 5' RACE reads and lists one entry per CDR3 protein. Of about 560,000 distinct CDR3 sequences detected, roughly 22% appear once; the ten largest clones hold 7.5% to 9.5%. The sample taken for sequencing was PBMCs or a T cell subset sorted from them (not recorded which). The receptors originated from an adult woman who had mild COVID-19 (a few samples of this study predate the infection). Cell type and time point are not known.

The chain uses TRBV24-1 and TRBJ2-1, with TRBD2 as a possible D gene (5 bases). Germline lookup yields CDR1 KGHDR and CDR2 SFDVKD. This CDR3 comprises 15 residues. The V end lost 4 bases, the J end lost 3 bases, and 12 bases lay between the germline ends. CDR3 nucleotides: TGTGCCACCAGTGACAATCTAGCAAACTACAATGAGCAGTTCTTC. Its protein is CATSDNLANYNEQFF.

This clonotype has only a few counts. The junction and the germline gene differ at one end; a read error may be behind it. This chain joins TRBV20-1 and TRBJ1-1; no firm D call. The CDR3 contains 10 residues. The germline CDR1 and CDR2 sequences are DFQATT and SNEGSKA (reference sequence). The DNA of the CDR3 is TGCAGTGCTAGAGGATTGAGGACGAATTTT. This codes for CSARGLRTNF.

CDR3 nucleotides: TGCGCCAGCAGCCAACAGGGGGTCAATCAGCCCCAGCATTTT. Amino acids: CASSQQGVNQPQHF. The gene calls are TRBV4-1 and TRBJ1-5, with TRBD1 matching 7 bases. This CDR3 comprises 14 residues. The germline V gene encodes CDR1 MGHRA and CDR2 YSYEKL. V shed 2 bases, J shed 3 bases, and the junction held 1 base outside the gene matches.

This clonotype was detected ten times or more. This chain joins TRBV7-2 and TRBJ2-3; D remains unclear. The CDR3 covers 13 residues. CDR1 and CDR2 (germline): SGHTA, FQGNSA. V lost 5 bases and J lost 5, with 11 bases in between. The DNA for the CDR3 is TGTGCCAGCAGCATACAGACACGAGATACGCAGTATTTT. Residues: CASSIQTRDTQYF.

This clonotype was found a few times. This chain uses TRBV19 with TRBJ2-7; 10 nucleotides match TRBD1. V was clipped by 5 bases and J by 2 bases; unmatched bases: 9. This CDR3 is 16 amino acids long. In germline, CDR1 is LNHDA, CDR2 SQIVND (reference sequence). In nucleotides, the CDR3 is TGTGCCAGTAGTCCGATTTCCGGGACAGGGGCCTACGAGCAGTACTTC. Translating gives CASSPISGTGAYEQYF. Full variable domain (outside the CDR3, taken from reference TRBV19 and TRBJ2-7): DGGITQSPKYLFRKEGQNVTLSCEQNLNHDAMYWYRQDPGQGLRLIYYSQIVNDFQKGDIAEGYSVSREKKESFPLTVTSAQKNPTAFYLCASSPISGTGAYEQYFGPGTRLTVT.

This clonotype was counted at least ten times. One end of the junction varies from germline; a read error may be responsible. V is TRBV5-1 and J is TRBJ2-1; perhaps TRBD2 as D (6 bases). This CDR3 region has 15 residues. Per germline, CDR1 SGHRS and CDR2 YFSETQ. The CDR3 is CASSLAVSSYNEQFF. DNA of the CDR3: TGTGCCAGCAGCTTAGCGGTTAGCTCCTACAATGAGCAGTTCTTC.

The chain links TRBV29-1 to TRBJ2-5; no definite D call. In germline, CDR1 is SQVTM, CDR2 ANQGSEA. This CDR3 comprises 14 residues. Between the trimmed V and J ends, which lost 2 bases and 7 bases, there was a span of 17 bases. This chain's CDR3 is CSVEQDLRVGTQYF. The CDR3 nucleotides are TGCAGCGTTGAACAGGACCTACGGGTGGGGACCCAGTACTTC.

V gene TRBV27 combines with J gene TRBJ2-1; 15 nucleotides match TRBD2. Germline V gives CDR1 MNHEY, CDR2 SMNVEV (reference sequence). The J segment lost 6 bases and the V segment lost 5 bases, leaving 8 bases of the junction unmatched. The CDR3 length is 17 residues. CDR3 loop: CASSPGLAGGSPNEQFF. In nucleotides, the CDR3 is TGTGCCAGCAGTCCGGGACTAGCGGGAGGTTCGCCCAATGAGCAGTTCTTC.

This clonotype was observed a few times. The chain joins TRBV5-1 to TRBJ2-3, with D perhaps being TRBD1 or TRBD2 (5 bases each). V was clipped by 4 bases and J by 4 bases, with 13 bases between them. This CDR3 is 14 amino acids long. CDR1 is SGHRS, CDR2 YFSETQ, per germline. This CDR3 reads CASSVGDLSDTQYF. CDR3 coding DNA: TGCGCCAGCAGCGTCGGGGACCTCTCAGATACGCAGTATTTT.

This chain uses TRBV6-2 or TRBV6-3 with TRBJ2-7; D is unclear. V lost 3 bases and J lost 0, with 6 bases in between. Germline CDR1 reads MNHEY; CDR2 reads SVGEGT. CDR3 length: 13 residues. CDR3 nucleotides: TGTGCCAGCAGTTATCGGAGCTCCTACGAGCAGTACTTC. Protein product: CASSYRSSYEQYF.

This clonotype came up a few times. V and J are TRBV3-1 and TRBJ1-1; the D gene is possibly TRBD1 (5 bases). V was pared by 2 bases and J by 10 bases, with 14 bases between. This CDR3 contains 13 residues. Germline V gene sequence: CDR1 LGHDT, CDR2 YNNKEL (reference sequence). As DNA, the CDR3 is TGTGCCAGCAGCCAAACGGGAGGGGCAGGAGCTTTCTTT. Its translation is CASSQTGGAGAFF.